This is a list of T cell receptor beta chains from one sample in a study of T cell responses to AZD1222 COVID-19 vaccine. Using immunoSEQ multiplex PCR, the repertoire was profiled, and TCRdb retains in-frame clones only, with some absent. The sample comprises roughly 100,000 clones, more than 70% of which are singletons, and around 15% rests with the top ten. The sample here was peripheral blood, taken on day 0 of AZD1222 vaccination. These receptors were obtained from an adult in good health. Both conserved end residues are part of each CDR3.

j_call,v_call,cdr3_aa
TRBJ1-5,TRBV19,CASSTVRDQPQHF
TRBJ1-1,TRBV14,CASSQVHSNTEAFF
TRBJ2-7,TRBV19,CASRNEAGTYEQYF
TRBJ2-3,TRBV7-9,CASKVAGATDTQYF
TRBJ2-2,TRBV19,CASSVTDTGELFF
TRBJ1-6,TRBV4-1,CASSQELGSPLHF
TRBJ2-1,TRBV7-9,CASSPYLGGGDEQFF
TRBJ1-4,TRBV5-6,CASSLATFSTNEKLFF
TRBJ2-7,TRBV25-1,CASSEGNRRPYEQYF
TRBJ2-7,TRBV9,CASSVDPMGYEQYF
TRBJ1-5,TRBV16,CASSQGQPQHF
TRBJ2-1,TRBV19,CASSIQQRYNEQFF
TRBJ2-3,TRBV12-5,CASGLGGPSSTDTQYF
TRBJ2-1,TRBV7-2,CASSLVSAGVSNEQFF
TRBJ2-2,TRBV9,CASSTDGVSVNTGELFF
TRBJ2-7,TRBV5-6,CASSYGTGNEQYF
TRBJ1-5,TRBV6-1,CASSEEGGQNQHF
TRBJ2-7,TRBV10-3,CAISESQGVPYEQYF
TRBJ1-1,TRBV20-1,CSARVESEAFF
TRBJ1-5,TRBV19,CASSQGQRLLEPQHF
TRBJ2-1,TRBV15,CATSRDQSSKQFF
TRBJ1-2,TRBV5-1,CASSRGGDTLYGYTF
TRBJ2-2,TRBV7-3,CASSQLAGPGELFF
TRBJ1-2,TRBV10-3,CAISESALQRGYTF
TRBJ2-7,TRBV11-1,CASTLGRASYEQYF
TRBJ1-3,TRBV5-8,CASSRGAGSGNTIYF
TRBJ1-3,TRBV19,CASSGGESSGNTIYF
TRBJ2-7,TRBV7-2,CASSPTPSGRESSYEQYF
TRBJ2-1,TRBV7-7,CASSLAQGSYNEQFF
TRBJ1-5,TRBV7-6,CASSPRQDQPQHF
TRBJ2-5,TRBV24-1,CAGGTGLGETQYF
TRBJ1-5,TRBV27,CASSPLSSISNQPQHF
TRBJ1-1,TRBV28,CASSWAGRGLNTEAFF
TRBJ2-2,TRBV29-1,CSVTRVNTGELFF
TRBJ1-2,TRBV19,CASRKDFNYGYTF
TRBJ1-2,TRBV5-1,CASSLGFPGQRSPHYGYTF
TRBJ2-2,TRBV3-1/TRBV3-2,CASSQAGIWVETGELFF
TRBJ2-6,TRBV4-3,CASSQERHSGANVLTF
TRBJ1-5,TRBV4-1,CASSRDQGNQPQHF
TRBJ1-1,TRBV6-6,CASSPPGPEAFF
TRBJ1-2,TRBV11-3,CASSSLAGSPYGYTF
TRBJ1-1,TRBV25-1,CASRKDNLNTEAFF
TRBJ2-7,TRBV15,CATSRDRSYEQYF
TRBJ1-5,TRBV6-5,CASSYSPGSQPQHF
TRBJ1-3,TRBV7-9,CASSVHPVDTIYF
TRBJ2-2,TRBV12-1,CASSFGGRELFF
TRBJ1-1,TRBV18,CASSPLLNTEAFF
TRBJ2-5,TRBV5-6,CASSPGTGGRETQYF